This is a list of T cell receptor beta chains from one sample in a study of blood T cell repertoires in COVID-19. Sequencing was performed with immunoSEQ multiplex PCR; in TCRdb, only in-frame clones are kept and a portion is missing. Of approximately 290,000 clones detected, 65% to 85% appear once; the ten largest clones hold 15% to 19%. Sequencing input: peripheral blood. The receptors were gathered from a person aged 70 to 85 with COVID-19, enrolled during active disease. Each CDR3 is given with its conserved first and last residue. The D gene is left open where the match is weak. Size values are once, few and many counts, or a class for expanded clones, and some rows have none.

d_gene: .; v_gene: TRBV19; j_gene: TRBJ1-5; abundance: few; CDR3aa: CASSISGSGLGNQPQHF; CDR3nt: TGTGCCAGTAGTATATCTGGATCAGGGCTTGGCAATCAGCCCCAGCATTTT
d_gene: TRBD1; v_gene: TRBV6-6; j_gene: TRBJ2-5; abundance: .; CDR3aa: CASIRQGIETQYF; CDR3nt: TGTGCCAGCATCAGACAGGGGATAGAGACCCAGTACTTC
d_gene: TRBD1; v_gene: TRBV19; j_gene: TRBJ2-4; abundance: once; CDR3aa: CASINTGGSDKNIQYF; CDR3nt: TGTGCCAGTATAAACACAGGGGGCTCTGACAAAAACATTCAGTACTTC
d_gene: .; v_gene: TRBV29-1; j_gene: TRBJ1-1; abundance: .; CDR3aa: CSVGPYGGNTEAFF; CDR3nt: TGCAGCGTCGGGCCCTACGGGGGGAACACTGAAGCTTTCTTT
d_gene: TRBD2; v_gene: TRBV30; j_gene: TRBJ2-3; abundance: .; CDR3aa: CAWSAASGSTDTQYF; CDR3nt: TGTGCCTGGAGCGCGGCTAGCGGGAGCACAGATACGCAGTATTTT
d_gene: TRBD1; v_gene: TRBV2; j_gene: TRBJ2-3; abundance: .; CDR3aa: CASTSRGTGFTDTQYF; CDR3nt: TGTGCCAGCACCAGCAGGGGGACAGGGTTTACAGATACGCAGTATTTT
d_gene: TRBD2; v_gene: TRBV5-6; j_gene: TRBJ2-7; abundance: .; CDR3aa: CASSGPGLAHEQYF; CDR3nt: TGTGCCAGCAGCGGACCGGGACTAGCCCACGAGCAGTACTTC
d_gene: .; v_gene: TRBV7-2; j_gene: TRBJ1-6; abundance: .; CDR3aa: CASSSQLLRGAHNSPLHF; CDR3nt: TGTGCCAGCAGCTCTCAACTCCTCCGGGGGGCTCATAATTCACCCCTCCACTTT
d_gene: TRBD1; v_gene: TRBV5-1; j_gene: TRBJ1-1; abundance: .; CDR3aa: CASSFLGTGQLGTEAFF; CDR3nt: TGCGCCAGCAGCTTTCTAGGGACAGGGCAATTGGGTACTGAAGCTTTCTTT
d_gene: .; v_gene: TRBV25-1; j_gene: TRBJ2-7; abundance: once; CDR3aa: CASSDWGAYEQYF; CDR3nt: TGTGCCAGCAGTGATTGGGGAGCCTACGAGCAGTACTTC
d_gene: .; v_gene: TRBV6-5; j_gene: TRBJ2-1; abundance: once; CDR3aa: CASTRVSSYNEQFF; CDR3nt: TGTGCCAGCACCCGCGTGAGCTCCTACAATGAGCAGTTCTTC
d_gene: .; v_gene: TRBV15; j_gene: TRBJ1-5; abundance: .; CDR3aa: CATSSRRDSNQPQHF; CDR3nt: TGTGCCACCAGCAGTAGGAGAGATAGCAATCAGCCCCAGCATTTT
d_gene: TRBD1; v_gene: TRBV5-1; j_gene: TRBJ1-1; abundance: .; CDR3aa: CASSTTGQGTEAFF; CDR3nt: TGCGCCAGCAGCACAACCGGACAGGGCACTGAAGCTTTCTTT
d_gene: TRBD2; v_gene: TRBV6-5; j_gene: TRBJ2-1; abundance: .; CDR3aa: CASSYSGGASHNEQFF; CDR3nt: TGTGCCAGCAGTTACAGCGGGGGGGCCAGCCACAATGAGCAGTTCTTC
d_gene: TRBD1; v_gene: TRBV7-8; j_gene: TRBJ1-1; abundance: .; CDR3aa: CASNYRGHRAEAFF; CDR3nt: TGTGCCAGCAACTACAGGGGGCATCGCGCTGAAGCTTTCTTT
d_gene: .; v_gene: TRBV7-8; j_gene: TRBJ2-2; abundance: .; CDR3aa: CASSLKGSTTGELFF; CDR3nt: TGTGCCAGCAGCTTAAAGGGGTCAACCACCGGGGAGCTGTTTTTT
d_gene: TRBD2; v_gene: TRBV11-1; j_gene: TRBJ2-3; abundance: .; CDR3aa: CASSLGTSGGRDTQYF; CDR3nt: TGTGCCAGCAGCCTCGGGACTAGCGGGGGTAGAGATACGCAGTATTTT
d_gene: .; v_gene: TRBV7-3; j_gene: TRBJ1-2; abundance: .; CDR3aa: CASSSSQQAFYGYTF; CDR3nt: TGTGCCAGCAGCTCCAGTCAGCAGGCCTTCTATGGCTACACCTTC
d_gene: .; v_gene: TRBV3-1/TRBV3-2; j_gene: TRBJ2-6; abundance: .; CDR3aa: CASSQGGAGANVLTF; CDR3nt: TGTGCCAGCAGCCAAGGAGGCGCTGGGGCCAACGTCCTGACTTTC
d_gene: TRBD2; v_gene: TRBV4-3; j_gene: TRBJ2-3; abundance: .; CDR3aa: CASSRLGTSGGAGTDTQYF; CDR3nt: TGCGCCAGCAGCCGGTTGGGGACTAGCGGGGGGGCCGGCACAGATACGCAGTATTTT
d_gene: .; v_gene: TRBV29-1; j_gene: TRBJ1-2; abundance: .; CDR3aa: CSVEETGSYGYTF; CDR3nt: TGCAGCGTTGAAGAAACAGGTAGCTATGGCTACACCTTC
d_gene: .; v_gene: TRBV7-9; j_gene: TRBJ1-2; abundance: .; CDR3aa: CASSSGDRYLSGYTF; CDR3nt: TGTGCCAGCAGCTCGGGAGACCGATATTTAAGTGGCTACACCTTC
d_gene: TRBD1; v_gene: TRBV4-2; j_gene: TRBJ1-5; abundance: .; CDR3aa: CASSQDLRDREQPQHF; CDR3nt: TGTGCCAGCAGCCAAGATCTTAGGGACAGGGAACAGCCCCAGCATTTT
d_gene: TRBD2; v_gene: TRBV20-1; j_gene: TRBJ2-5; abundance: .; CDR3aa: CSASKDSGTLETQYF; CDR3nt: TGCAGTGCTAGTAAGGATAGCGGGACCTTAGAGACCCAGTACTTC
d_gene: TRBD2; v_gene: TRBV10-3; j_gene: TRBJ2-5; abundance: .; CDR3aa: CAISESGGPQETQYF; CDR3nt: TGTGCCATCAGTGAGAGCGGGGGCCCTCAAGAGACCCAGTACTTC
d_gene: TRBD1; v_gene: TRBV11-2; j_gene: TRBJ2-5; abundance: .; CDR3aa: CASSLGDRDFETQYF; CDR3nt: TGTGCCAGCAGCTTAGGGGACAGGGATTTTGAGACCCAGTACTTC
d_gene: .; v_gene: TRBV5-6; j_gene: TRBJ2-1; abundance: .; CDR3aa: CASSLGASYNEQFF; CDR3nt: TGTGCCAGCAGCTTGGGAGCGTCCTACAATGAGCAGTTCTTC
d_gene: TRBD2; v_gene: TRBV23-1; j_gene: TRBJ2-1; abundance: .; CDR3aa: CASSPLAEDNEQFF; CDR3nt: TGCGCCAGCAGTCCACTAGCGGAAGACAATGAGCAGTTCTTC
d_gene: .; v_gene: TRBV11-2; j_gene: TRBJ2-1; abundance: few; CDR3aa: CASSLGLGRVSGEQFF; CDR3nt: TGTGCCAGCAGCTTAGGTCTCGGGAGAGTTAGTGGTGAGCAGTTCTTC